These T cell receptor beta chains were read from a single sample in a study of T cells in Graves' hyperthyroidism and ophthalmopathy. TCRdb independently ran MiXCR on the multiplex PCR reads; one entry per CDR3 protein. This sample has 400,000 to 500,000 distinct CDR3 sequences, with around 15% found just once. The specimen was blood. Every receptor here comes from a woman aged 18-35 years with Graves' hyperthyroidism. The CDR3 runs from the conserved cysteine through the conserved F or W. A D gene is named only where the DNA matches it firmly. Clone size is not always given. Where it is, it says once, few, many or a class for expanded clones.

V: TRBV7-2; J: TRBJ2-1; D: TRBD2; size: many; CDR3: CASSLTLAGGPGDEQFF; DNA: TGTGCCAGCAGCTTAACGCTAGCGGGAGGGCCCGGGGATGAGCAGTTCTTC
V: TRBV7-3; J: TRBJ1-5; D: .; size: .; CDR3: CASSLGVLSNQPQHF; DNA: TGTGCCAGCAGCTTAGGGGTGCTTAGCAATCAGCCCCAGCATTTT
V: TRBV5-1; J: TRBJ2-2; D: .; size: many; CDR3: CASSYEGTTTGELFF; DNA: TGCGCCAGCAGCTACGAGGGTACAACGACCGGGGAGCTGTTTTTT
V: TRBV20-1; J: TRBJ2-7; D: .; size: many; CDR3: CSARAGKLSSYEQYF; DNA: TGCAGTGCTAGGGCAGGAAAACTTAGCTCCTACGAGCAGTACTTC
V: TRBV28; J: TRBJ2-1; D: TRBD2; size: many; CDR3: CASSWAGGTYNEQFF; DNA: TGTGCCAGCAGTTGGGCCGGGGGGACCTACAATGAGCAGTTCTTC
V: TRBV20-1; J: TRBJ1-1; D: .; size: many; CDR3: CSARKRGPNTEAFF; DNA: TGCAGTGCTAGGAAACGGGGACCGAACACTGAAGCTTTCTTT
V: TRBV29-1; J: TRBJ1-2; D: .; size: many; CDR3: CSVEDLLQGGAYGYTF; DNA: TGCAGCGTTGAAGACCTGTTACAGGGAGGGGCCTATGGCTACACCTTC
V: TRBV6-1; J: TRBJ1-6; D: .; size: .; CDR3: CASKKDARSYNSPLHF; DNA: TGTGCCAGCAAAAAAGATGCCAGGTCCTATAATTCACCCCTCCACTTT
V: TRBV7-9; J: TRBJ1-1; D: .; size: .; CDR3: CASSPSGEAFF; DNA: TGTGCCAGCAGCCCCTCGGGTGAAGCTTTCTTT
V: TRBV28; J: TRBJ2-5; D: .; size: many; CDR3: CASSAAGNQETQYF; DNA: TGTGCCAGCAGTGCCGCCGGGAACCAAGAGACCCAGTACTTC
V: TRBV4-2; J: TRBJ2-5; D: TRBD1; size: many; CDR3: CASSQDGTGEGSETQYF; DNA: TGTGCCAGCAGCCAAGATGGGACAGGGGAGGGGTCGGAGACCCAGTACTTC
V: TRBV6-5; J: TRBJ1-4; D: .; size: once; CDR3: CASSYRGYHNEKLFF; DNA: TGTGCCAGCAGTTATAGGGGCTACCATAATGAAAAACTGTTTTTT
V: TRBV5-1; J: TRBJ2-1; D: .; size: many; CDR3: CASSLDQGVEQFF; DNA: TGCGCCAGCAGCTTGGATCAGGGTGTTGAGCAGTTCTTC
V: TRBV28; J: TRBJ1-2; D: .; size: many; CDR3: CASSPYRYYGYTF; DNA: TGTGCCAGCAGTCCGTACAGGTACTATGGCTACACCTTC
V: TRBV27; J: TRBJ2-7; D: TRBD1; size: many; CDR3: CASSLTGTGYKQYF; DNA: TGTGCCAGCAGTCTGACCGGGACAGGCTATAAGCAGTACTTC
V: TRBV28; J: TRBJ2-2; D: .; size: .; CDR3: CASSLTPQAGLFF; DNA: TGTGCCAGCAGCCTAACCCCCCAGGCAGGGCTGTTTTTT